This T cell receptor (beta chain) is from a study of monozygotic twins with inflammatory bowel disease. Each donor had more than 2 ml of blood drawn. TCRdb reanalyzed the 5' RACE reads, giving one entry per CDR3 protein sequence and no DNA. In total, the table holds approximately 200,000 distinct CDR3 sequences. This TCR was sampled from a human donor with ulcerative colitis or Crohn's disease, or a healthy co-twin of an affected twin (not recorded which). Material: blood.

The CDR3 here is CASSRTGLRTGELFF. V usage is TRBV27 and J usage is TRBJ2-2; with no DNA, the TCRdb D assignment of TRBD1 cannot be verified. This CDR3 comprises 15 residues. Germline V gene data show CDR1 as MNHEY and CDR2 as SMNVEV (reference sequence).